Shown below are 32 T cell receptor beta chains from a single sample sequenced in a study of human T cells and chemical hapten exposure. TCRdb used MiXCR to reprocess the RACE reads, holding one entry per CDR3 protein. The repertoire holds around 330,000 distinct CDR3 sequences, with around 5.5% as singletons. This sample's time point: pre-sensitization, week 0. The treatment denotes: therapeutic diphenylcyclopropenone sensitization with weekly scalp DPC. This specimen consisted of whole blood, obtained in connection with sensitization to the hapten diphenylcyclopropenone (DPC). These receptors originate from a woman aged 18-35 years with alopecia areata. Some clones in this sample may be carry-over from other donors' samples.

Turning to this clonotype: Since a much larger clone is just one base distant, this may be a read error. The gene calls are TRBV12-5 and TRBJ1-5; 7 bases map to TRBD1. The CDR3 loop spans 17 amino acids. Germline-derived CDR1 and CDR2 are LGHNT and FRNRAP. The trim removed 5 bases at V and 5 bases at J, leaving 15 bases unmatched. Written as DNA, the CDR3 is TGTGCTAGTGGTGGAGGGGGCGCCCGCCATGCGGATCAGCCCCAGCATTTT. Translation gives CASGGGGARHADQPQHF.

This chain connects TRBV4-3 to TRBJ2-1; 13 bases align to TRBD2. This CDR3 contains 17 residues. V shed 0 bases and J 7 bases; nucleotides not matched to a gene: 6. The V gene's germline CDR1 is LGHNA and CDR2 YSLEER. CDR3 region: CASSQDRWTSGGNEQFF. DNA for the CDR3: TGCGCCAGCAGCCAAGATCGTTGGACTAGCGGGGGAAATGAGCAGTTCTTC.

The sample holds a few counts of this clonotype. The chain couples TRBV5-5 to TRBJ2-3, with D unclear. The V gene lost 2 bases and the J gene lost 0 bases, with 7 bases spanning the gap. Per germline, CDR1 SGHKS and CDR2 YYEKEE (reference sequence). The CDR3 spans 14 residues. CDR3 sequence (DNA): TGTGCCAGCAGCTTTCCGGACAGCACAGATACGCAGTATTTT. It is translated as CASSFPDSTDTQYF.

This clonotype was recorded many times. V usage is TRBV6-2 or TRBV6-3 and J usage is TRBJ2-7; D might be TRBD2 (5 bases). Trimming removed 6 bases from V and 0 bases from J, with 15 bases in between. This CDR3 is 15 amino acids long. Looked up from germline, CDR1 is MNHEY and CDR2 is SVGEGT. The CDR3 loop is CASSSPGFLSYEQYF. CDR3 nucleotide sequence: TGTGCCAGCAGCTCCCCGGGATTCCTCTCCTACGAGCAGTACTTC.

The table lists this clonotype with a few counts. V and J are TRBV6-5 and TRBJ1-1; 8 bases match TRBD1. The CDR3 runs to 15 residues. The V gene end was trimmed by 2 bases and the J gene end by 9 bases; junction bases not matched to a gene: 11. The germline V gene has CDR1 MNHEY and CDR2 SVGAGI. In DNA, the CDR3 is TGTGCCAGCAGTTACCCGAGACAGGGGCAAGTGAAAGCTTTCTTT. It codes for CASSYPRQGQVKAFF.

The sample holds many counts of this clonotype. The chain recombines TRBV28 with TRBJ2-3, with D maybe TRBD1 (6 bases). The CDR3 has 14 amino acids. CDR1 is MDHEN, CDR2 SYDVKM, per germline. V lost 5 bases and J 4 bases, leaving 13 bases between the germline ends. The DNA for the CDR3 is TGTGCCAGCAGTCCCGGACAGTCCCCAGATACGCAGTATTTT. It is translated as CASSPGQSPDTQYF.

This clonotype was picked up a small number of times. This sequence joins TRBV29-1 and TRBJ2-1; unclear D gene. The germline V gene has CDR1 SQVTM and CDR2 ANQGSEA. There are 11 residues in the CDR3. Trimming removed 4 bases at V and 6 bases at J, with 7 bases between. CDR3 loop: CSVVVGNEQFF. The CDR3 nucleotides read TGCAGCGTTGTGGTTGGCAATGAGCAGTTCTTC.

This clonotype was seen only a few times. In DNA form, the CDR3 reads TGCAGCGATGGCCAGAACACTGAAGCTTTCTTT. Its translation: CSDGQNTEAFF. The V and J genes are TRBV29-1 and TRBJ1-1; D gene unclear. The V and J ends lost 7 bases and 1 base respectively, with 7 bases between them. The CDR3 is made up of 11 amino acids. The germline CDR1 and CDR2 sequences are SQVTM and ANQGSEA.

This rearrangement joins TRBV6-5 to TRBJ2-6; D call uncertain. Trimming took off 2 bases at V and 0 bases at J, with 11 bases between the two ends. Germline V CDR1 and CDR2: MNHEY, SVGAGI. This CDR3 contains 17 residues. CDR3 protein: CASSYTPSSSGANVLTF. The DNA of the CDR3 is TGTGCCAGCAGTTACACCCCATCTAGCTCTGGGGCCAACGTCCTGACTTTC.

This clonotype has just a few counts. The chain combines TRBV9 with TRBJ1-6; D is uncertain. The V end lost 3 bases, the J end lost 8 bases, and 15 bases lay between the germline ends. The V gene's germline CDR1 is SGDLS and CDR2 YYNGEE. This CDR3 contains 15 residues. The CDR3 reads CASSGVLPSDSPLHF. CDR3 bases: TGTGCCAGCAGCGGAGTACTACCATCGGATTCACCCCTCCACTTT.

By share, this clonotype counts as large. The rearrangement uses TRBV5-1 and TRBJ2-3; TRBD1 matches at 8 bases. This CDR3 is built from 15 residues. CDR1 is SGHRS and CDR2 is YFSETQ in the germline V gene. J lost 1 base, V lost 4 bases, and 5 bases had no gene match. The CDR3 DNA sequence: TGCGCCAGCAGCAGACAGGGGTACGGCACAGATACGCAGTATTTT. Amino acid sequence: CASSRQGYGTDTQYF.

The chain combines TRBV12-3 or TRBV12-4 with TRBJ1-1; possible D gene TRBD1, 5 bases. The CDR3 runs 14 residues. V gave up 7 bases and J gave up 3 bases, with 15 bases separating them. The CDR3 nucleotides read TGTGCCAGCATCCGAGGGACGGGACACACTGAAGCTTTCTTT. Residues: CASIRGTGHTEAFF.

The V gene is TRBV4-2, the J gene TRBJ1-5; no clear D. This CDR3 comprises 15 residues. V was shortened by 1 base and J by 7 bases, with 14 bases between the two germline ends. Germline loops: CDR1 LGHNA, CDR2 YNFKEQ. As DNA, the CDR3 is TGTGCCAGCAGCCAAGTCGGGGTAACTCTGCAGCCCCAGCATTTT. This sequence encodes CASSQVGVTLQPQHF.

The V and J genes are TRBV29-1 and TRBJ2-1; 7 bases are a match to TRBD2. The germline gives CDR1 SQVTM, CDR2 ANQGSEA. With V trimmed by 8 bases and J by 0 bases, 10 bases remained unmatched. There are 15 residues in the CDR3. CDR3 amino acids: CSQQVGRGSYNEQFF. For the CDR3, the DNA is TGCAGCCAACAGGTTGGGAGGGGCTCCTACAATGAGCAGTTCTTC.

This clonotype turned up a few times. The V call is TRBV29-1, the J call TRBJ2-3, with TRBD2 matching over 14 bases. The J segment lost 0 bases and the V segment lost 7 bases, leaving 3 bases of the junction unmatched. CDR1 and CDR2 from the germline V gene are SQVTM and ANQGSEA. The CDR3 loop spans 15 amino acids. The CDR3, as DNA: TGCAGCGCCGGGACTAGCGGGGGAAGCACAGATACGCAGTATTTT. It specifies CSAGTSGGSTDTQYF.

This clonotype turned up a few times. The chain uses TRBV25-1 and TRBJ2-7; 10 bases agree with TRBD1. From germline, CDR1 is MGHDK and CDR2 SYGVNS. This CDR3 is built from 14 residues. Trimming at V came to 6 bases and at J to 5 bases, leaving 7 bases not matched to a gene. The CDR3 spells CASRKTTGGDEQYF. The CDR3 nucleotides read TGTGCCAGCAGAAAGACGACAGGGGGCGACGAGCAGTACTTC.

This clonotype was picked up many times. The rearrangement links TRBV5-1 to TRBJ2-5; D unclear. There are 13 residues in the CDR3. CDR1 and CDR2 from the germline V gene are SGHRS and YFSETQ. V was cut by 2 bases and J by 5 bases, with 10 bases left in between. CDR3 coding DNA: TGCGCCAGCAGCTTCATCCCGGCCGAGACCCAGTACTTC. Its protein is CASSFIPAETQYF. The entire variable domain, with the rest obtained from reference TRBV5-1 and TRBJ2-5, is as follows: KAGVTQTPRYLIKTRGQQVTLSCSPISGHRSVSWYQQTPGQGLQFLFEYFSETQRNKGNFPGRFSGRQFSNSRSEMNVSTLELGDSALYLCASSFIPAETQYFGPGTRLLVL.

This clonotype has ten or more counts. The chain combines TRBV6-2 or TRBV6-3 with TRBJ1-4, with D possibly TRBD1 on 5 matching bases. Germline values: CDR1 MNHEY, CDR2 SVGEGT. The CDR3 runs to 15 residues. The ends were cut back, 5 bases at V and 0 bases at J, with 10 bases in the middle. This chain's CDR3 is CASSPTQATNEKLFF. CDR3 nucleotide sequence: TGTGCCAGCAGTCCAACACAGGCAACTAATGAAAAACTGTTTTTT.

The V call is TRBV3-1, the J call TRBJ1-2; D possibly corresponds to TRBD1 (5 bases). Germline CDR1 and CDR2: LGHDT and YNNKEL (reference sequence). V lost 1 base to trimming and J lost 4 bases, with 10 bases between them. CDR3 size: 14 residues. The CDR3 DNA follows: TGTGCCAGCAGCCAAGGGAGGGGCAGCTATGGCTACACCTTC. As protein: CASSQGRGSYGYTF. Together with reference TRBV3-1 and TRBJ1-2, the CDR3 gives the full variable domain: DTAVSQTPKYLVTQMGNDKSIKCEQNLGHDTMYWYKQDSKKFLKIMFSYNNKELIINETVPNRFSPKSPDKAHLNLHINSLELGDSAVYFCASSQGRGSYGYTFGSGTRLTVV.

This clonotype has at least ten counts. This CDR3 is CASSLRQGRPFF. Written as DNA, the CDR3 is TGTGCCAGCAGCTTGAGGCAGGGGCGGCCTTTCTTT. The chain links TRBV7-2 to TRBJ1-1; TRBD1 might be the D (6 bases). Deletions cut 3 bases from V and 12 bases from J, with 14 bases between. Germline CDR1 reads SGHTA; CDR2 reads FQGNSA. CDR3 length equals 12 residues.

This clonotype was found a few times. The genes are TRBV10-3 and TRBJ2-7; D is unclear. Germline V gene lookup returns CDR1 ENHRY and CDR2 SYGVKD. The CDR3 totals 15 residues. Trimming cost V 0 bases and J 0 bases, with 9 bases left between them. Here the CDR3 DNA reads TGTGCCATCAGTGAGTCAGCTACTACCTCCTACGAGCAGTACTTC. It encodes CAISESATTSYEQYF.

This clonotype was picked up many times. The chain couples TRBV6-5 to TRBJ2-3, with 7 bases aligning to TRBD1. CDR3 length equals 16 residues. Germline CDR1 reads MNHEY; CDR2 reads SVGAGI. V gave up 5 bases and J gave up 1 base; unmatched junction bases: 9. For the CDR3, the DNA is TGTGCCAGCAGTCCATTAGCCGGGACAGGCACAGATACGCAGTATTTT. It specifies CASSPLAGTGTDTQYF.

A word on this clonotype: A junction end diverges from the germline sequence, so it may reflect a read error. V usage is TRBV6-5 and J usage is TRBJ2-7; 7 nucleotides align to TRBD2. Germline V gene data show CDR1 as MNHEY and CDR2 as SVGAGI. The CDR3 has 14 amino acids. Written as DNA, the CDR3 is TGTGCCAGCAGTTACTTTCCGGGAGGCTACGACCAGTACTTC. Its translation: CASSYFPGGYDQYF.

This clonotype appeared many times. V usage is TRBV5-1 and J usage is TRBJ1-1; perhaps TRBD1 as D (5 bases). The CDR3 extends over 14 amino acids. Germline-derived CDR1 and CDR2 are SGHRS and YFSETQ. Trimming took off 1 base at V and 1 base at J, with 8 bases between the two ends. Here the CDR3 DNA reads TGCGCCAGCAGCTTGATTCAGGGGAACACTGAAGCTTTCTTT. Encoded protein: CASSLIQGNTEAFF. Looking up the rest from reference TRBV5-1 and TRBJ1-1 gives the full variable domain: KAGVTQTPRYLIKTRGQQVTLSCSPISGHRSVSWYQQTPGQGLQFLFEYFSETQRNKGNFPGRFSGRQFSNSRSEMNVSTLELGDSALYLCASSLIQGNTEAFFGQGTRLTVV.

This clonotype came up many times. A read error may account for a junction end that differs from germline. The chain is built from TRBV9 and TRBJ1-2, with D uncertain. This CDR3 is built from 16 residues. Germline loops: CDR1 SGDLS, CDR2 YYNGEE. The CDR3 DNA reads as TGTGCCAGCAGCGTAAAAGGCACACCTTCTAAATATGGCTACACCTTC. Its protein product is CASSVKGTPSKYGYTF.

CDR3 nucleotides: TGTGCCAGCAGTTTCTCAGGTGGCCCAGATACGCAGTATTTT. It encodes CASSFSGGPDTQYF. This chain links TRBV12-3 or TRBV12-4 with TRBJ2-3; D remains ambiguous. The CDR3 contains 14 residues. V was pared by 3 bases and J by 4 bases, with 11 bases between.

This clonotype has a count of ten or more. The rearrangement links TRBV27 to TRBJ2-5, with TRBD1 matching over 8 bases. After removal of 5 bases from V and 4 bases from J, the junction contained 9 bases not matched to a gene. Germline V lookup: CDR1 MNHEY, CDR2 SMNVEV (reference sequence). CDR3 length equals 15 residues. CDR3 nucleotide sequence: TGTGCCAGCAGTCCGACAGGGGACCCAAGAGAGACCCAGTACTTC. Its protein product is CASSPTGDPRETQYF.

This clonotype showed up many times. The chain is built from TRBV20-1 and TRBJ1-5, with a weak D call TRBD1 (5 bases). Germline V CDR1 and CDR2: DFQATT, SNEGSKA (reference sequence). V was pared by 0 bases and J by 2 bases, with 17 bases between. There are 17 residues in the CDR3. DNA for the CDR3: TGCAGTGCTAGAGATCGGTCAGGGATCTGGGGCAATCAGCCCCAGCATTTT. Translating gives CSARDRSGIWGNQPQHF.

The CDR3 DNA sequence: TGTGCCAGCAGCTCGGGACATATTGGTGTGGAGCTGTTTTTT. This gives the protein CASSSGHIGVELFF. This chain connects TRBV11-3 to TRBJ2-2; tentatively, D is TRBD1 (6 bases). V was cut by 4 bases and J by 10 bases, with 16 bases left in between. The CDR3 has 14 residues. The germline gives CDR1 SGHNT, CDR2 YENEEA.

The chain uses TRBV2 and TRBJ1-1; D may be TRBD1 (6 bases). Germline CDR1 is SNHLY and CDR2 is FYNNEI. The V gene lost 3 bases and the J gene lost 7 bases, with 6 bases spanning the gap. The CDR3 totals 11 residues. The CDR3 nucleotides are TGTGCCAGCAGTGAGACAGGTGAAGCTTTCTTT. It specifies CASSETGEAFF.

This clonotype was found a few times. The V and J genes are TRBV6-5 and TRBJ1-6, with D unclear. Trimming left V 0 bases short and J 6 bases short, with 9 bases between. The CDR3 extends over 15 amino acids. Germline V lookup: CDR1 MNHEY, CDR2 SVGAGI. As DNA, the CDR3 is TGTGCCAGCAGTTACTCAGGCAGAAGTAATTCACCCCTCCACTTT. As protein: CASSYSGRSNSPLHF.

The chain joins TRBV5-4 to TRBJ1-6; D is ambiguous. The V end was cut by 1 base, the J end by 0 bases, with 8 bases between. Germline V CDR1 and CDR2: SGHNT, YYREEE (reference sequence). The CDR3 is 16 residues long. Here the CDR3 reads CASSLLTSSYNSPLHF. CDR3 bases: TGTGCCAGCAGCTTGCTAACGAGCTCCTATAATTCACCCCTCCACTTT.